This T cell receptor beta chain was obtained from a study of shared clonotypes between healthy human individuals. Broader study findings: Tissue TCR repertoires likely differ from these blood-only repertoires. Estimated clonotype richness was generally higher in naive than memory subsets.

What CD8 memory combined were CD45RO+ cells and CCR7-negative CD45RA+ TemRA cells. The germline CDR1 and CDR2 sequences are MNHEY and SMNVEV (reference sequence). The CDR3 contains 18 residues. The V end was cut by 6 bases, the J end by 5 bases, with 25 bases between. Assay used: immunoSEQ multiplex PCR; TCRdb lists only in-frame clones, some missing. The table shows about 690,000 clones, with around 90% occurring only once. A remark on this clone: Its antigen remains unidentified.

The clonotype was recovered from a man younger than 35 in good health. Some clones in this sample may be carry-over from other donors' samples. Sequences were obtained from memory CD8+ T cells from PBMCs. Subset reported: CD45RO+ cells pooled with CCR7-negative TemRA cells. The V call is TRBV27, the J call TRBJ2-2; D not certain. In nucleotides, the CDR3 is TGTGCCAGCAGCCCCTTGAGTGCGGTGGATCATAGGACCGGGGAGCTGTTTTTT. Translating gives CASSPLSAVDHRTGELFF.